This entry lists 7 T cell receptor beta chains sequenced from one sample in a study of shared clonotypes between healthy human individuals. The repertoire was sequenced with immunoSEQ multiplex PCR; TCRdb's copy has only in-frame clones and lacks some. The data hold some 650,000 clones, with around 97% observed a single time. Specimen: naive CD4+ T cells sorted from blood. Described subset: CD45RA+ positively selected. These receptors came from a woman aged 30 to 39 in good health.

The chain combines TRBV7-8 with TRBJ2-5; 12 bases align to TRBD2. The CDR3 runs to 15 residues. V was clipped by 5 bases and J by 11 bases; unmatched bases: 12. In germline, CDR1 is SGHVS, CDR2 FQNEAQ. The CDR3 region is CASSTRTSGTGEQYF. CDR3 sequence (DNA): TGTGCCAGCAGCACCCGGACTAGCGGGACGGGAGAGCAGTACTTC.

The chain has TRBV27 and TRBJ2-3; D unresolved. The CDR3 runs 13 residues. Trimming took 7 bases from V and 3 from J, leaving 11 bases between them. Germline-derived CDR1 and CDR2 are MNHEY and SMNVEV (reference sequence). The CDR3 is CASNASSTDTQYF. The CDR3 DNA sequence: TGTGCCAGCAATGCCTCCTCAACAGATACGCAGTATTTT.

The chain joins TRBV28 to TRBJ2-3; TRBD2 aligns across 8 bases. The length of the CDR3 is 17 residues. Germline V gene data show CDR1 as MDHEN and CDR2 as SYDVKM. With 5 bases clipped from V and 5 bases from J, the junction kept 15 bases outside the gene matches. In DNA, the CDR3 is TGTGCCAGCAGTCACATGGGGGTAGCGGGATATCTAGATACGCAGTATTTT. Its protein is CASSHMGVAGYLDTQYF. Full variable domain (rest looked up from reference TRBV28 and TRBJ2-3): DVKVTQSSRYLVKRTGEKVFLECVQDMDHENMFWYRQDPGLGLRLIYFSYDVKMKEKGDIPEGYSVSREKKERFSLILESASTNQTSMYLCASSHMGVAGYLDTQYFGPGTRLTVL.

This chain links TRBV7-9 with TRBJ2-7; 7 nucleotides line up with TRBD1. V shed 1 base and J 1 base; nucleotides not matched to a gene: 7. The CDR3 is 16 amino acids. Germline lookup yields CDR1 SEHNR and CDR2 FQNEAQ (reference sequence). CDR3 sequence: CASSLVRPGGSYEQYF. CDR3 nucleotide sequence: TGTGCCAGCAGCTTAGTACGGCCAGGGGGATCCTACGAGCAGTACTTC.

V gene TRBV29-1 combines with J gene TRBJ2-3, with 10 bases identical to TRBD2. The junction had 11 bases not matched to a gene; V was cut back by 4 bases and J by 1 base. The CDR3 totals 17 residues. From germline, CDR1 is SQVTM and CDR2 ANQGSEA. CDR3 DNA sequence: TGCAGCGTTGCCACGTTGGCTAGCGGGAGTGGCACAGATACGCAGTATTTT. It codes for CSVATLASGSGTDTQYF.

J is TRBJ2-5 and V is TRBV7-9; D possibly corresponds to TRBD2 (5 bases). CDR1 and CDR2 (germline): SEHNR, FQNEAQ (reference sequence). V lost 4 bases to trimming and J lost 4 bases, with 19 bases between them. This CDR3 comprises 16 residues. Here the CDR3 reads CASSSSPAMRAETQYF. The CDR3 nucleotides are TGTGCCAGCAGCTCCTCACCTGCTATGAGGGCAGAGACCCAGTACTTC.

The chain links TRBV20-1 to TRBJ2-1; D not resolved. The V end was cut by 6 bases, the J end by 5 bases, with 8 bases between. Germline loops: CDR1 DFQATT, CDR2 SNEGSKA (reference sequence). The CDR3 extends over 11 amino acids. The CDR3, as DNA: TGCAGTGCGAACCATCACAATGAGCAGTTCTTC. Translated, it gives CSANHHNEQFF.